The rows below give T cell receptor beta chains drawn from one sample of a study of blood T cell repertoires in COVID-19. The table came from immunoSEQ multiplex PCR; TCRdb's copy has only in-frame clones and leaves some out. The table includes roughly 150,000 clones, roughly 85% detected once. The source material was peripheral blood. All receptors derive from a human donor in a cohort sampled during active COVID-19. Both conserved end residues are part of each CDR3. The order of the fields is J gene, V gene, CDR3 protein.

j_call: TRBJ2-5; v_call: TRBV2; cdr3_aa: CASSESWQRRETQYF
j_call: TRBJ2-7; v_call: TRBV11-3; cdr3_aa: CASGARDRPSYEQYF
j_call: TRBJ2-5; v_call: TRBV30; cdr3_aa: CAWSPNLHQEETQYF
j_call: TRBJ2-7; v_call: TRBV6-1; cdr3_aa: CASSEAGTGSYEQYF
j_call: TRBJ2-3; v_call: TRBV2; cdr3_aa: CASSEAPRVSTDTQYF
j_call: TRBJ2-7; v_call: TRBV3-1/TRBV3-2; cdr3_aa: CASSQVLTGSYEQYF
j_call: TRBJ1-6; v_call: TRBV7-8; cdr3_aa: CASSLDRVNSPLHF
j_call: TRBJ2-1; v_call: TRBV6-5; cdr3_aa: CASSYSTGGGYNEQFF
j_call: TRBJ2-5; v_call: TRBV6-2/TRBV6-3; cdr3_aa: CASSYKRGASIQETQYF
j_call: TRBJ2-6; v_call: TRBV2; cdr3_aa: CASSLNIGANVLTF
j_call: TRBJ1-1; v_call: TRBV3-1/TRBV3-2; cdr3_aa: CASGSSLSPRGMNTEAFF
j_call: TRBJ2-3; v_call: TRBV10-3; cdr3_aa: CAISTTGTPTDTQYF
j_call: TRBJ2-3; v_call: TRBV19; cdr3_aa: CASSWDRRSGDTQYF
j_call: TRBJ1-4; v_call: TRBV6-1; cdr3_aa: CASSAPGGGYLMKKLFF
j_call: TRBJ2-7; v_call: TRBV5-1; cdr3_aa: CASGPSGTGYYEQYF
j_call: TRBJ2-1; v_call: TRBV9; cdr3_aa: CASSVRSGGNEQFF
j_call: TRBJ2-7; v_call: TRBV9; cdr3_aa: CASSVGTSAHYEQYF
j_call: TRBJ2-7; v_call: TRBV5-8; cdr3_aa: CASSLAKLLGAGSSYEQYF
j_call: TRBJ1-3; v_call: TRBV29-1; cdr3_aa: CSVEDLTGDSGNTIYF
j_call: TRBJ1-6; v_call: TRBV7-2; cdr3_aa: CASRQQGENSPLHF
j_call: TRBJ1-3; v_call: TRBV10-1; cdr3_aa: CASSALDGDSGNTIYF
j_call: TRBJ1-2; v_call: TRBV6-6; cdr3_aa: CASTSPPLRIYGYTF
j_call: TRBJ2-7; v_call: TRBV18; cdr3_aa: CASSPVDSSYEQYF
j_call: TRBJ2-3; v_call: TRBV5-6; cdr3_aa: CASSLDRADTQYF
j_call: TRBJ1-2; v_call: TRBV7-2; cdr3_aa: CASSFKGDYGYTF
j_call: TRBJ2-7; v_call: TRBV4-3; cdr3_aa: CASSRDSGGRSLYEQYF
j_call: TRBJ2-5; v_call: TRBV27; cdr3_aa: CASSFPYQETQYF
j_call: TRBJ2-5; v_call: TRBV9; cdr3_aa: CASSFGLAGDETQYF
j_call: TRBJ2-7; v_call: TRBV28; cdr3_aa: CASSLGGSGYEQYF
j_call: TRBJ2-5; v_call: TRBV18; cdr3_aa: CASSPETGGLQETQYF
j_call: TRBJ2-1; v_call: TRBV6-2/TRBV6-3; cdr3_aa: CASSYPSPGHRSYNEQFF
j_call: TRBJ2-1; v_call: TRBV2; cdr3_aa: CASHERFSYNEQFF
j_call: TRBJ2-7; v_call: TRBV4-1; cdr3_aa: CASSQIAGGPLSYEQYF
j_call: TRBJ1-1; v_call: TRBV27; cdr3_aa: CASSFSEGSEAFF
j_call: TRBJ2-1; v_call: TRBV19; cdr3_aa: CASSISSGGYNEQFF
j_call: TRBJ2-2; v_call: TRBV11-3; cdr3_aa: CASSLGLVGGELFF
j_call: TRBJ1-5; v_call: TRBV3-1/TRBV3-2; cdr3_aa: CASSGGLEPQHF
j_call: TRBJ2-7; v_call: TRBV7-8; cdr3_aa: CASSVDRVSEQYF
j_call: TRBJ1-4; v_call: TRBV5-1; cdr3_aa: CASSLSSGIGEKLFF
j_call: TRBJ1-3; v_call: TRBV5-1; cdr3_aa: CASSLGPSTSSTGNTIYF
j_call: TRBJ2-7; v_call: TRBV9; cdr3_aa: CASSVQGQSYEQYF
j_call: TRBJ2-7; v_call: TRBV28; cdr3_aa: CASTSLGTSGSTYEQYF
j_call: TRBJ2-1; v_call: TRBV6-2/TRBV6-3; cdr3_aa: CASSLRTSDEQFF
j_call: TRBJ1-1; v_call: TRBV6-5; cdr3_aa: CASRQETEAFF
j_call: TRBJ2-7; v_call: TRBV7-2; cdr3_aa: CASSLRASSYEQYF